Listed below are T cell receptor beta chains from one sample, sequenced in a study of blood T cell repertoires in COVID-19. Profiled with immunoSEQ multiplex PCR; TCRdb holds only in-frame clones, not every one. This sample yields 240,000 or so clones, of which more than 70% are seen a single time; more than 2% belongs to the top ten. The sequencing input was PBMCs or T cells enriched from blood (not recorded which). These receptors all stem from a woman aged 45 to 65 who had recovered from COVID-19. The CDR3 runs from the conserved cysteine through the conserved F or W.

j_gene: TRBJ1-2; v_gene: TRBV28; CDR3aa: CASSLFSSGPWFGYTF
j_gene: TRBJ1-1; v_gene: TRBV7-9; CDR3aa: CASSPRQGSVGEAFF
j_gene: TRBJ1-2; v_gene: TRBV6-5; CDR3aa: CASSSPGQLVYGYTF
j_gene: TRBJ2-1; v_gene: TRBV10-1; CDR3aa: CASSESQVPEIKEQFF
j_gene: TRBJ1-2; v_gene: TRBV14; CDR3aa: CASSHSRAYGYTF
j_gene: TRBJ1-1; v_gene: TRBV2; CDR3aa: CASSERPRGSEAFF
j_gene: TRBJ1-5; v_gene: TRBV6-2/TRBV6-3; CDR3aa: CASSYSLTGQHNQPQHF
j_gene: TRBJ1-5; v_gene: TRBV30; CDR3aa: CAWRLTGTGNQPQHF
j_gene: TRBJ1-1; v_gene: TRBV4-3; CDR3aa: CASSQALGGDTEAFF
j_gene: TRBJ2-2; v_gene: TRBV7-3; CDR3aa: CASSSGQIGGELFF
j_gene: TRBJ1-1; v_gene: TRBV11-3; CDR3aa: CASSTDRRNTEAFF
j_gene: TRBJ2-7; v_gene: TRBV11-2; CDR3aa: CASSPLGGGGSYEQYF
j_gene: TRBJ1-5; v_gene: TRBV6-5; CDR3aa: CASSPDRGFNQPQHF
j_gene: TRBJ1-2; v_gene: TRBV13; CDR3aa: CASSLGRVPNYGYTF
j_gene: TRBJ1-4; v_gene: TRBV7-9; CDR3aa: CASSSHRDGEKLFF
j_gene: TRBJ2-2; v_gene: TRBV2; CDR3aa: CASNTGGVGELFF
j_gene: TRBJ1-5; v_gene: TRBV6-1; CDR3aa: CASSEWGGHQPQHF
j_gene: TRBJ2-5; v_gene: TRBV5-1; CDR3aa: CASSLGQKYQETQYF
j_gene: TRBJ1-1; v_gene: TRBV25-1; CDR3aa: CASSEYDRNTEAFF
j_gene: TRBJ2-1; v_gene: TRBV6-1; CDR3aa: CASSEGAVPYNEQFF
j_gene: TRBJ2-3; v_gene: TRBV2; CDR3aa: CASNEGLPTDTQYF
j_gene: TRBJ1-4; v_gene: TRBV4-3; CDR3aa: CASSREGGAFEKLFF
j_gene: TRBJ1-5; v_gene: TRBV30; CDR3aa: CAWNRAGGNQPQHF
j_gene: TRBJ1-5; v_gene: TRBV4-3; CDR3aa: CASSQDWGQSDQPQHF
j_gene: TRBJ1-3; v_gene: TRBV27; CDR3aa: CASSPLSGNTIYF
j_gene: TRBJ2-7; v_gene: TRBV5-6; CDR3aa: CASSLAGTYEQYF